This entry is about one TCR beta chain. Germline and junction disagree at one end, which may indicate a read error. Cohort assignment relied on participant-reported clinical history. The recovered donors of Cohort 3 showed two negative PCRs, clearance, or symptom resolution. This record belongs to a study of blood T cell repertoires in COVID-19. Generated by immunoSEQ multiplex PCR, the TCRdb table keeps only in-frame clones and is missing some. The sample lists more than 250,000 clones, roughly nine tenths seen once, with roughly 6.3% in the top ten. CDR3 length: 13 amino acids. Germline CDR1 and CDR2: SSHAT and FNYEAQ (reference sequence).

What was sequenced was PBMCs or T cells enriched from blood (not recorded which). V usage is TRBV7-7 and J usage is TRBJ2-5; the match to TRBD2 covers 7 bases. This TCR derives from a woman aged 40 to 49 who had recovered from COVID-19. As DNA, the CDR3 is TGTGCTAGCAGCCCACCGGGGGGAGAGACCCAGTACTTC. It specifies CASSPPGGETQYF. Full variable domain (rest looked up from reference TRBV7-7 and TRBJ2-5): GAGVSQSPRYKVTKRGQDVTLRCDPISSHATLYWYQQALGQGPEFLTYFNYEAQPDKSGLPSDRFSAERPEGSISTLTIQRTEQRDSAMYRCASSPPGGETQYFGPGTRLLVL.